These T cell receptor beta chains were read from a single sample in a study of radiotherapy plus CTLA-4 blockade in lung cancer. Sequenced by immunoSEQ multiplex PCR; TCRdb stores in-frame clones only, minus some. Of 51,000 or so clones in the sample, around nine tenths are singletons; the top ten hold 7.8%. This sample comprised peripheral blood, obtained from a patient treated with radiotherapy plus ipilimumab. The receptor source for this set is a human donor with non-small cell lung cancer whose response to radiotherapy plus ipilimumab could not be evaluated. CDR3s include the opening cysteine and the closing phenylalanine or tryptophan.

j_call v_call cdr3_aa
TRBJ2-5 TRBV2 CASSAQSQRETQYF
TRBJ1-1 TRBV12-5 CASALGTGEVVTEAFF
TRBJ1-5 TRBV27 CASSSHAGGVYGNQPQHF
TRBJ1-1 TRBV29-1 CSALPPDRVMNTEAFF
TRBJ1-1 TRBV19 CASSIVPLTEAFF
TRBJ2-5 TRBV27 CASSLSRAPQETQYF
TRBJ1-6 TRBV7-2 CASSLADTGNSPLHF
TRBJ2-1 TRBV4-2 CASSQEKTSGRAPSSYNEQFF
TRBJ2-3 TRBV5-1 CASSLILAGYTDTQYF
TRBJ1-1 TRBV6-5 CASTSHRSTEAFF
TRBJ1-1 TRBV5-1 CASSQDRMRTEAFF
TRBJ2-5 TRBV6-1 CASSELAGVVETQYF
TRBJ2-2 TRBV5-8 CASQVGTGLNTGELFF
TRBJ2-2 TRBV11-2 CASGDGTNTGELFF
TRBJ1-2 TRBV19 CATNRGQGAGYTF
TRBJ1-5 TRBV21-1 CASSRTGNQPQHF
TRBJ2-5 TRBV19 CASRGNSGRLETQYF
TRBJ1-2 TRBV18 CASEEGRNSYGYTF
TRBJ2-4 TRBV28 CASIRDRVAKNIQYF
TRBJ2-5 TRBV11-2 CASSPDWMGTQYF
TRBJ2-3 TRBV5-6 CASSLTSGSVADTQYF
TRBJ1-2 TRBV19 CASSRLENYGYTF
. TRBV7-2 CASSSLSYEQYF
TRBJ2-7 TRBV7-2 CASRPSNQGEEQYF
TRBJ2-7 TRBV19 CASARLASSYEQYF
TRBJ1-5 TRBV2 CASKEGTGGFYSNQPQHF
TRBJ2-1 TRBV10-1 CAREGPPINNEQFF
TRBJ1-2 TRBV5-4 CASSLDREPYGYTF
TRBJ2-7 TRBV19 CASSIQGQGAYEQYF
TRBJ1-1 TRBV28 CASSLWTGGETEAFF
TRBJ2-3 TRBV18 CASSSWTSGATDTQYF
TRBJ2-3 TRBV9 CASNPRRQGITDTQYF
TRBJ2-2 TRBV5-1 CASSPGTSGGNTGELFF
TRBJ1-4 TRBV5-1 CASSLRGLGEKLFF
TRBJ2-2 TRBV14 CASSQGAGTVPGELFF
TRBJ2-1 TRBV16 CASSQGRLRASSKGNEQFF
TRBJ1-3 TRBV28 CASNSLSSGNTIYF
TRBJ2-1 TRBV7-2 CASSQGLAEYNEQFF
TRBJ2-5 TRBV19 CASSPRGQETQYF
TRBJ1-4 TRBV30 CAWSATRTGPVEKLFF
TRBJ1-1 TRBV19 CASSIGGDTEAFF
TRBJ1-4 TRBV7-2 CASSFSENEKLFF
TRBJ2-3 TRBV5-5 CASSFPDRGPTDTQYF
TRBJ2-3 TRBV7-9 CASSPQVDTQYF
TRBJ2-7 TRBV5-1 CASRTGTAPTYEQYF
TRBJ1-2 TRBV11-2 CASSLLGGARGYTF
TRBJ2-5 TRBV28 CASSSAGLKETQYF
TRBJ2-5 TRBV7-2 CASSPINRGQETQYF
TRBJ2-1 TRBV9 CASSVEEGGGIYNEQFF
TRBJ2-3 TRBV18 CASSPSQGAGSTDTQYF
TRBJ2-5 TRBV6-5 CASTPAGTVRETQYF
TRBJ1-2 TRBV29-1 CSVEEAIGYTF
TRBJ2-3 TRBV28 CASRPPGLPSSDTQYF
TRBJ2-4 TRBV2 CASRLRQSPAKNIQYF
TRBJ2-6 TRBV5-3 CARSLLEGQGLAGANVLTF
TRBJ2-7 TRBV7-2 CASSLGTGPVLEQYF
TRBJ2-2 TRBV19 CASRRANTGELFF
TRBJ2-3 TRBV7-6 CASSPRSGPADTQYF
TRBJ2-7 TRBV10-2 CASSLGRATGTGRYEQYF
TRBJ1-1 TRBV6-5 CASCEGHPNTEAFF